This TCR beta chain was sequenced in a study of neurological immune-mediated disorders. This clonotype was seen a few times. CDR3 size: 13 residues. CDR1 GTSNPN and CDR2 SVGIG come from the germline V gene (reference sequence). Trimming cost V 0 bases and J 10 bases, with 15 bases left between them. 5'RACE generated cDNA with 10-nucleotide random UMIs. Sequencing of 15-18 subjects in each run yielded over 160 million TCR-beta sequences. TCRdb fed the 5' RACE reads into MiXCR, producing one record per CDR3 protein. The repertoire holds just under 40,000 distinct CDR3 sequences, with approximately 7.2% as singletons. Sorted libraries were derived from 800,000 to 1,000,000 CD4+ or CD8+ T cells.

This rearrangement joins TRBV30 to TRBJ1-1, with D possibly being TRBD1 (6 bases). The specimen sequenced was CD4+ T cells from blood. This TCR came from a man aged 50-59 years in good health. CDR3 residues: CAWSVTPRGGAFF. The DNA for the CDR3 is TGTGCCTGGAGTGTAACCCCGAGGGGGGGAGCTTTCTTT.